This TCR beta chain was identified during a study of cytomegalovirus exposure and HLA in healthy donors. Study conclusions and caveats: The productive fraction for most TCR beta V segments was about 87% or about 30% in an earlier analysis.

Amplification used 60 Vbeta primers and 13 Jbeta primers. Data came from immunoSEQ multiplex PCR; TCRdb stores just in-frame clones and leaves some out. In the table there are over 110,000 clones, around 80% of which are singletons. With respect to this clone: What it binds is not known.

V was clipped by 6 bases and J by 5 bases, with 15 bases between them. Germline CDR1 reads LNHDA; CDR2 reads SQIVND (reference sequence). This CDR3 comprises 14 residues. Material for sequencing was PBMCs. The J gene is TRBJ2-3, the V gene TRBV19; D possibly corresponds to TRBD1 (6 bases). This receptor was identified in a male donor in good health and CMV-seropositive. The chain's CDR3 is CASSRDRTLDTQYF. In nucleotides, the CDR3 is TGTGCCAGTAGCAGAGACAGGACGCTAGATACGCAGTATTTT.